This T cell receptor beta chain stems from a study of shared clonotypes between healthy human individuals. The V and J ends lost 6 bases and 2 bases, in that order; junction bases with no gene match: 6. This CDR3 spans 14 amino acids. Germline V gene sequence: CDR1 KGHSH, CDR2 LQKENI. CD4+ cell separation produced CD45RA+ naive and CD45RA-negative memory subsets. Using immunoSEQ multiplex PCR, the repertoire was profiled, and TCRdb retains in-frame clones only, with some absent. Found here are some 2,000,000 clones, approximately 96% of them singletons; the top ten hold around 0.13%. The sample taken for sequencing was naive CD4+ T cells sorted from blood. The sample's subset: CD45RA+ positively selected. This TCR was sampled from a man between 18 and 35 years old in good health. The V and J genes are TRBV18 and TRBJ2-5; 7 nucleotides line up with TRBD1. The CDR3 DNA reads as TGTGCCAGCTCGGTGGGACAGAGTCAAGAGACCCAGTACTTC. Translating gives CASSVGQSQETQYF.